The 2 T cell receptor beta chains given below trace back to one sample, sequenced in a study of blood T cell repertoires in COVID-19. TCRdb's copy holds only in-frame clones and misses some; the assay was immunoSEQ multiplex PCR. The sample lists roughly 76,000 clones; around 93% were seen once. Sequencing was done on a sample of peripheral blood. The receptors stem from a woman aged 60-70 years with active COVID-19.

The chain joins TRBV7-9 to TRBJ2-3; 7 bases line up with TRBD1. This CDR3 has 14 residues. With V trimmed by 5 bases and J by 2 bases, 4 bases remained unmatched. Germline-derived CDR1 and CDR2 are SEHNR and FQNEAQ (reference sequence). CDR3: CASSPGQVTDTQYF. CDR3 in DNA: TGTGCCAGCAGCCCCGGACAGGTCACAGATACGCAGTATTTT.

This clone was detected a few times. This chain links TRBV18 with TRBJ2-7; 8 nucleotides agree with TRBD1. The CDR3 covers 15 residues. Germline V gene data show CDR1 as KGHSH and CDR2 as LQKENI. The ends lost 0 bases at V and 4 bases at J; junction bases unmatched: 5. CDR3 DNA: TGTGCCAGCTCACCACCGACAGGGGTAGGTTACGAGCAGTACTTC. This translates into CASSPPTGVGYEQYF.